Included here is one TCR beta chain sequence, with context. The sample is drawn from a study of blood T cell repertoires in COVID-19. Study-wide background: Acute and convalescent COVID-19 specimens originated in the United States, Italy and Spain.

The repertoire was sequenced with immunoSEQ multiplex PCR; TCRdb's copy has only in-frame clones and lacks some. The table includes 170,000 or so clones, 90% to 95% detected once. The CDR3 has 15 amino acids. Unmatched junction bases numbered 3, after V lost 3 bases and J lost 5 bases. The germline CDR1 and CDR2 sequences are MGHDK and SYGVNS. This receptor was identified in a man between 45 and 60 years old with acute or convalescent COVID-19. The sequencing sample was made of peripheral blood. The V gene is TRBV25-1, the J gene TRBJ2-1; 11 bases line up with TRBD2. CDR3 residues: CASSDPGLADNEQFF. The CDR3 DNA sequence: TGTGCCAGCAGTGATCCGGGACTAGCGGACAATGAGCAGTTCTTC.